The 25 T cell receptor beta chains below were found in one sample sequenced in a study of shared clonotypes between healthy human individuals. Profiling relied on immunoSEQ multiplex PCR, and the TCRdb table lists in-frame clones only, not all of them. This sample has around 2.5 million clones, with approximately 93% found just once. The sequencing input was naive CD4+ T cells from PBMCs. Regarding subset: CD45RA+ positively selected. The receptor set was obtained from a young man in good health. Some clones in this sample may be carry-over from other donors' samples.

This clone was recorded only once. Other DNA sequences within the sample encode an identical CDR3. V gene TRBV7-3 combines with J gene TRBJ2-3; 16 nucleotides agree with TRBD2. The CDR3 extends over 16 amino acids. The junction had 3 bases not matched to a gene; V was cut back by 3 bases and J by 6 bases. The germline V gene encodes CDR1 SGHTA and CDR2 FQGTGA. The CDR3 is CASSLGLAGGLDTQYF. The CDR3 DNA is TGTGCCAGCAGCTTGGGACTAGCGGGAGGGCTCGATACGCAGTATTTT.

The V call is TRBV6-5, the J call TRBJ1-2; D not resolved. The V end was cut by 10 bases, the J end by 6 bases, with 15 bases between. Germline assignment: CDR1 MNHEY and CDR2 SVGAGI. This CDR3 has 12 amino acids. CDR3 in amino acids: CATGNGENGYTF. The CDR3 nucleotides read TGTGCCACCGGTAATGGAGAGAATGGCTACACCTTC.

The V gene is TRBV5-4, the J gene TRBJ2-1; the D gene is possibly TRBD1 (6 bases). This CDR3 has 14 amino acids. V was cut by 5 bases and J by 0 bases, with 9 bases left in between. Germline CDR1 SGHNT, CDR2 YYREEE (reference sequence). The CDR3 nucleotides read TGTGCCAGCAGAGGACAGAGCTCCTACAATGAGCAGTTCTTC. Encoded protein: CASRGQSSYNEQFF.

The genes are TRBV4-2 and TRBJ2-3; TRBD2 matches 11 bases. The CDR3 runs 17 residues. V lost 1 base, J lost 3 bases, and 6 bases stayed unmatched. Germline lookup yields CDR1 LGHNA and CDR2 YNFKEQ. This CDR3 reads CASSQASTSGITDTQYF. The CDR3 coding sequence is TGTGCCAGCAGCCAAGCCTCGACTAGCGGGATTACAGATACGCAGTATTTT.

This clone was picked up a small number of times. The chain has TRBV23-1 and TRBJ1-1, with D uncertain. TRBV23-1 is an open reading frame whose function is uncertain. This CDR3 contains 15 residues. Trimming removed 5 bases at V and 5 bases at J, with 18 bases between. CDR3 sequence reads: CASSWNLAVDTEAFF. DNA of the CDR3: TGCGCCAGCAGTTGGAATCTCGCGGTCGATACTGAAGCTTTCTTT.

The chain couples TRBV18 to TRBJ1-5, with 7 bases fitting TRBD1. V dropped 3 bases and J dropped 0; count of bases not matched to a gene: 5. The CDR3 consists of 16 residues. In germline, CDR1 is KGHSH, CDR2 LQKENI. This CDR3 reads CASSPWGTDSNQPQHF. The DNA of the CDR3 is TGTGCCAGCTCACCCTGGGGGACAGATAGCAATCAGCCCCAGCATTTT.

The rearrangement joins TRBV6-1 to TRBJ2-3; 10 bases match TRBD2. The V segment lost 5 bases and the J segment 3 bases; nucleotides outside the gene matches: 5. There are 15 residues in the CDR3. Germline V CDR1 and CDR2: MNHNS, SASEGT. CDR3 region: CASSTLAGRTDTQYF. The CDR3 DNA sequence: TGTGCCAGCAGTACACTAGCGGGACGAACAGATACGCAGTATTTT.

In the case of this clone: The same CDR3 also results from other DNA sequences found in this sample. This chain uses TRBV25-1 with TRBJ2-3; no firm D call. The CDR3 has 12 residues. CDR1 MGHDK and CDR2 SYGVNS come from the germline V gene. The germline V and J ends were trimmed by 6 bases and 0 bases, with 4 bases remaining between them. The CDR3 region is CASRGSTDTQYF. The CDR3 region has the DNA TGTGCCAGCAGAGGCAGCACAGATACGCAGTATTTT.

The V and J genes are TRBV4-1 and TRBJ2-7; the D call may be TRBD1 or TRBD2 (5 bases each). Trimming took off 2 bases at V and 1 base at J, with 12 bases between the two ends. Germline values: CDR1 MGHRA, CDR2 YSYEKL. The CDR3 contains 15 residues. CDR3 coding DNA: TGCGCCAGCAGCCAAATTCCGGGACCATCCTACGAGCAGTACTTC. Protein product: CASSQIPGPSYEQYF.

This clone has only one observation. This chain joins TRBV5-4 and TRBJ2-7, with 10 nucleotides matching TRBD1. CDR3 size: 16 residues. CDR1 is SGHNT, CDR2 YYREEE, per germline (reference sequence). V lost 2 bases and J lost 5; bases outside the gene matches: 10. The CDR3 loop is CASSLGPGQGFHEQYF. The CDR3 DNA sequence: TGTGCCAGCAGCTTAGGACCGGGACAGGGGTTCCACGAGCAGTACTTC.

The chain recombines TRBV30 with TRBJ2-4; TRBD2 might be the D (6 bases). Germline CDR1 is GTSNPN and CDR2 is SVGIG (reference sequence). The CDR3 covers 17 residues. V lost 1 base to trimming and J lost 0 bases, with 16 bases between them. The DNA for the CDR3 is TGTGCCTGGAGTGCCGGGAGTGACCGTTTAGCCAAAAACATTCAGTACTTC. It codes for CAWSAGSDRLAKNIQYF. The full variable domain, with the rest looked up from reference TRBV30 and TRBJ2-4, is SQTIHQWPATLVQPVGSPLSLECTVEGTSNPNLYWYRQAAGRGLQLLFYSVGIGQISSEVPQNLSASRPQDRQFILSSKKLLLSDSGFYLCAWSAGSDRLAKNIQYFGAGTRLSVL.

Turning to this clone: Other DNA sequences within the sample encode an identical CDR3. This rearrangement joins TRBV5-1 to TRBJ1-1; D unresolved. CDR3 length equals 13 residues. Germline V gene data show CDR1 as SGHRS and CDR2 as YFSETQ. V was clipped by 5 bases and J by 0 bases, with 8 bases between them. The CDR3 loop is CASSSTVNTEAFF. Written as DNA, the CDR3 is TGCGCCAGCAGTTCGACCGTGAACACTGAAGCTTTCTTT.

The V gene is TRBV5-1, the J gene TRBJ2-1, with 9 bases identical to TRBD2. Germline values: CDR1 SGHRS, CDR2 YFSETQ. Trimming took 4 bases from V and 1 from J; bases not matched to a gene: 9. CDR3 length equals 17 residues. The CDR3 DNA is TGCGCCAGCAGCAGGACTAGCGTGGGGATTTCCTACAATGAGCAGTTCTTC. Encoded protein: CASSRTSVGISYNEQFF.

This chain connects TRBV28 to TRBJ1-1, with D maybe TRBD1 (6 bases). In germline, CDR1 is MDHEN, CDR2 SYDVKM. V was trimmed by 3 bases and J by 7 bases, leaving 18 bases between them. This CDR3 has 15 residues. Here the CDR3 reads CASSFGSQGNVEAFF. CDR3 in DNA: TGTGCCAGCAGTTTTGGTAGTCAGGGGAACGTTGAAGCTTTCTTT.

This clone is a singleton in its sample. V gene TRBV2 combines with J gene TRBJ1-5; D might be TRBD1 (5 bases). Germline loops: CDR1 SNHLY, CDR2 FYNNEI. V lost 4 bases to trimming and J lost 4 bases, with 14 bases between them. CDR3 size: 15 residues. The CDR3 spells CASSAGQAINQPQHF. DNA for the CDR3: TGTGCCAGCAGTGCGGGGCAGGCGATAAATCAGCCCCAGCATTTT.

DNA for the CDR3: TGTGCCAGCAATTCCCTCGGGTACACTGAAGCTTTCTTT. Protein sequence: CASNSLGYTEAFF. The chain joins TRBV28 to TRBJ1-1, with no clear D. V lost 7 bases and J 3 bases, leaving 12 bases between the germline ends. CDR3 length: 13 amino acids. Germline CDR1 is MDHEN and CDR2 is SYDVKM.

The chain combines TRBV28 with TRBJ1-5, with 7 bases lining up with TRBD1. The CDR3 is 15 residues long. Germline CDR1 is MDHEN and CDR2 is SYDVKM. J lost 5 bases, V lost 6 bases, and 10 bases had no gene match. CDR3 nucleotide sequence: TGTGCCAGCAGCCCAGCAGGGGACAGATATCAGCCCCAGCATTTT. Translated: CASSPAGDRYQPQHF.

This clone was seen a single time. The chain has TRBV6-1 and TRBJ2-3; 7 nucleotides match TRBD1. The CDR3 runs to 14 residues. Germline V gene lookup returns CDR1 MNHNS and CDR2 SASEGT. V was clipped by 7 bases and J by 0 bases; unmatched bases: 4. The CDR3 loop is CASIRTGSTDTQYF. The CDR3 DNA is TGTGCCAGCATTAGGACAGGCAGCACAGATACGCAGTATTTT.

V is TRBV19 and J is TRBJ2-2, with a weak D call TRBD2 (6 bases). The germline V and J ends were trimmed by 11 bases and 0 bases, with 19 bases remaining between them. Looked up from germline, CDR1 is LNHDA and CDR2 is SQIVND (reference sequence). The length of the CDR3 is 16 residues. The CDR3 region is CAVRDFSTSNTGELFF. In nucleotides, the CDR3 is TGTGCCGTCCGGGACTTTTCTACCTCGAACACCGGGGAGCTGTTTTTT.

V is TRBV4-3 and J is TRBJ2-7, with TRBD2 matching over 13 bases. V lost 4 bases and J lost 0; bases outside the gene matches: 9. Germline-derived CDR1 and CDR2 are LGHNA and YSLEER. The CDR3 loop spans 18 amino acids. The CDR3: CASSPRTSGSFSSYEQYF. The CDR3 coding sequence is TGCGCCAGCAGCCCGCGGACTAGCGGGAGTTTTAGCTCCTACGAGCAGTACTTC.

The CDR3 loop reads CASSEVRDSENYGYTF. DNA of the CDR3: TGTGCCAGCAGTGAAGTTCGTGACAGTGAAAACTATGGCTACACCTTC. The chain links TRBV2 to TRBJ1-2; D might be TRBD1 (5 bases). The germline gives CDR1 SNHLY, CDR2 FYNNEI. V was trimmed by 1 base and J by 2 bases, leaving 14 bases between them. The CDR3 totals 16 residues.

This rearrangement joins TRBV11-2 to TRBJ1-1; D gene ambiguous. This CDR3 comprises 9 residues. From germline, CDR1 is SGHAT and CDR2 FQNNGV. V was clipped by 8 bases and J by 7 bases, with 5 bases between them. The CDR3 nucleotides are TGTGCCAGCGGGAATGAAGCTTTCTTT. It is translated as CASGNEAFF.

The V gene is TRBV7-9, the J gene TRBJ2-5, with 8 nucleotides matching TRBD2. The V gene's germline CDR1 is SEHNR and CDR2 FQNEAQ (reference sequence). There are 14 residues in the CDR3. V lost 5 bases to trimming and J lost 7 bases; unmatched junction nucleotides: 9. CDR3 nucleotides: TGTGCCAGCAGCCTTCAGGGTCGGGGGGGGACCCAGTACTTC. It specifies CASSLQGRGGTQYF.

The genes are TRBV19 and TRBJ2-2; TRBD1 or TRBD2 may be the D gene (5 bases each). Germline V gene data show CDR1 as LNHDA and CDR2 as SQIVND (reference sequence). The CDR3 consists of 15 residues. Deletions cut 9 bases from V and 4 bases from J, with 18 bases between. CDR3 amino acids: CASGPSGGITGELFF. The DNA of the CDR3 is TGTGCCAGCGGACCCTCTGGGGGAATCACCGGGGAGCTGTTTTTT.

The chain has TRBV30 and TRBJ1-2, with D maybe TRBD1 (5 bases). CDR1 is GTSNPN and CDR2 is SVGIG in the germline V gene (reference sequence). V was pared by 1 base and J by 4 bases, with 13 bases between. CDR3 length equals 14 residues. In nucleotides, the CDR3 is TGTGCCTGGAGTGAAAACGACAGAGCCTATGGCTACACCTTC. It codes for CAWSENDRAYGYTF.